This T cell receptor (beta chain) was found in a study of patients and donors after allogeneic stem cell transplantation. The V and J ends lost 4 bases and 0 bases respectively, with 21 bases between them. In germline, CDR1 is KGHDR, CDR2 SFDVKD. The CDR3 loop spans 19 amino acids. TCRdb independently ran MiXCR on the RT-PCR reads; one entry per CDR3 protein. The sample shows approximately 170,000 distinct CDR3 sequences, 24% of them seen only once. The sequence derives from a human donor who was either an allogeneic HSCT recipient or a stem cell or donor lymphocyte infusion donor (not recorded which). It is not recorded whose cells these are; they may come from a transplant donor. The source material was blood, either unsorted or a sorted T cell fraction (not recorded which). The J gene is TRBJ2-4, the V gene TRBV24-1, with unresolved D. CDR3 protein: CATSDTDGFPRLAKNIQYF. The CDR3 bases are TGTGCCACCAGTGACACGGACGGTTTCCCAAGACTAGCCAAAAACATTCAGTACTTC.